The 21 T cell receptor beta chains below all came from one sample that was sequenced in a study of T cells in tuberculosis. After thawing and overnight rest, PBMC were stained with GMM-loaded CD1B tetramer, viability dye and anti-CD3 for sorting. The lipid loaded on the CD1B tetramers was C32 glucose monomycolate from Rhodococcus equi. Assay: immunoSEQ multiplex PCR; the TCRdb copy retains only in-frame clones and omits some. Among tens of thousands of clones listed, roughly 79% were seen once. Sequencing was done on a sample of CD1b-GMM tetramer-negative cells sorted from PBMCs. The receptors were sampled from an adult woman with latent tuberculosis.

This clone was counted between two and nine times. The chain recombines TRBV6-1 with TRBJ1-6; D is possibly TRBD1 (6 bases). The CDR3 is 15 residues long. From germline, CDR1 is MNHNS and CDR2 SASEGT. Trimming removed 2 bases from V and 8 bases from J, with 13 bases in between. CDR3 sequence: CASSEPQGRYSPLHF. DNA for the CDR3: TGTGCCAGCAGTGAACCACAGGGCCGTTATTCACCCCTCCACTTT.

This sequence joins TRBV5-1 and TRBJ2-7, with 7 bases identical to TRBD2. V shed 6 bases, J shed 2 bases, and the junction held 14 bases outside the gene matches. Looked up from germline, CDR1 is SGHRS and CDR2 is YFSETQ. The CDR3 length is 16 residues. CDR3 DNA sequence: TGCGCCAGCACCACGTCCGGGGGAGGGAAAACCTACGAGCAGTACTTC. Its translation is CASTTSGGGKTYEQYF.

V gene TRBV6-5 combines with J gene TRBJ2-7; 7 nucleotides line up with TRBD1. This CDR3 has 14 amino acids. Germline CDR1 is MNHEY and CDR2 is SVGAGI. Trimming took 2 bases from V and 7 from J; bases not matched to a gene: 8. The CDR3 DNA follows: TGTGCCAGCAGTTACCAGACAGGGTCGGGAGAGCAGTACTTC. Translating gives CASSYQTGSGEQYF.

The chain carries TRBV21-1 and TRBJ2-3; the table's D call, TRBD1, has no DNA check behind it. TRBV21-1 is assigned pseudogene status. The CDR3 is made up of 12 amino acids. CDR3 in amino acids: CASSRSLTLKYF. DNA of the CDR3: TGTGCCAGCTCCCGAAGTCTCACATTGAAGTATTTT.

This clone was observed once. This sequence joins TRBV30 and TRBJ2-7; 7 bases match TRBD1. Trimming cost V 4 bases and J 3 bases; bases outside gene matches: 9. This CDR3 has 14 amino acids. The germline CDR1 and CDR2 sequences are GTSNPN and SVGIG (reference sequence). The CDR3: CAWKPRRDSYEQYF. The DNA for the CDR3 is TGTGCCTGGAAACCACGCCGGGACAGCTACGAGCAGTACTTC.

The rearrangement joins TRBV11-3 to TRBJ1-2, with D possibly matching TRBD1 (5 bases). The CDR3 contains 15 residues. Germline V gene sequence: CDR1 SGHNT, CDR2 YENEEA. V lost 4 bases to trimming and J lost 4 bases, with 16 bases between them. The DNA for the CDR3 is TGTGCCAGCAGCTCGTCTAGGACAAGACTCTATGGCTACACCTTC. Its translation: CASSSSRTRLYGYTF.

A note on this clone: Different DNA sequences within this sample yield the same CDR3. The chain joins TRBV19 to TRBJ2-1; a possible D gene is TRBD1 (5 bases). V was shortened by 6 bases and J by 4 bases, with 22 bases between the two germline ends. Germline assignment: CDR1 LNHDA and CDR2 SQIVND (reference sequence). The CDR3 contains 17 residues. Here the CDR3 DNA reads TGTGCCAGTAGCCTTTTCCTGGGGCAAGTATCTTACAATGAGCAGTTCTTC. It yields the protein CASSLFLGQVSYNEQFF.

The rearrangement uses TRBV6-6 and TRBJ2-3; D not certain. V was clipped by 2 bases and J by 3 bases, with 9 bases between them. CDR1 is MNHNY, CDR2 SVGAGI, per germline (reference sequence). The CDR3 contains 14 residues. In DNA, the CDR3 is TGTGCCAGCAGTTACGATGCGGAGACAGATACGCAGTATTTT. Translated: CASSYDAETDTQYF.

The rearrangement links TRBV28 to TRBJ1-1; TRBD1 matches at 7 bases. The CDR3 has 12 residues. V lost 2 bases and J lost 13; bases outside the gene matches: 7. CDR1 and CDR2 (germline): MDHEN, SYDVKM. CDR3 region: CASSLPQGGFFF. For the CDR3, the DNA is TGTGCCAGCAGTTTACCTCAGGGGGGTTTTTTCTTT.

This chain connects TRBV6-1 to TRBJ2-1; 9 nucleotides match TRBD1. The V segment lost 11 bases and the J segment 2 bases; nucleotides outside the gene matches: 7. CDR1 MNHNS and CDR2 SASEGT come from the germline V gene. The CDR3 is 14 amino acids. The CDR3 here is CAARRTGAYNEQFF. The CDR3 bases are TGTGCCGCAAGAAGGACAGGGGCCTACAATGAGCAGTTCTTC.

DNA for the CDR3: TGTGCCAGCAGCCCGTCCGGGGCTGGAAACACCATATATTTT. This gives the protein CASSPSGAGNTIYF. The chain combines TRBV7-8 with TRBJ1-3; D ambiguous. Germline V lookup: CDR1 SGHVS, CDR2 FQNEAQ. V shed 5 bases and J shed 2 bases, with 10 bases lying between them. The CDR3 runs 14 residues.

In DNA, the CDR3 is TGTGCCAGCAGCTCGGACCCCTGGACCTCGGGAGGCAATGAGCAGTTCTTC. Encoded protein: CASSSDPWTSGGNEQFF. The chain couples TRBV5-4 to TRBJ2-1; 7 positions match TRBD2. J gave up 6 bases and V 3 bases, and 15 bases lay outside the gene matches. Germline V gives CDR1 SGHNT, CDR2 YYREEE (reference sequence). The CDR3 has 17 residues.

CDR3 region: CASSTDRQPGTNTEAFF. The CDR3 bases are TGTGCCAGTAGTACCGACAGACAGCCCGGCACGAACACTGAAGCTTTCTTT. V usage is TRBV19 and J usage is TRBJ1-1, with D tentatively TRBD1 (5 bases). Trimming pared 4 bases from V and 1 base from J, leaving 19 bases between. Germline assignment: CDR1 LNHDA and CDR2 SQIVND (reference sequence). CDR3 size: 17 residues.

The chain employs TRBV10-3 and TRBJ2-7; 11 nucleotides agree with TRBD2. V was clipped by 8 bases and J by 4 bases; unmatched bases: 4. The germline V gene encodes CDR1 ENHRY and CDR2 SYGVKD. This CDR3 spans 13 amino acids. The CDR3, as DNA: TGTGCCATCGCGGCTAGCGGGGGGTACGAGCAGTACTTC. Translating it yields CAIAASGGYEQYF.

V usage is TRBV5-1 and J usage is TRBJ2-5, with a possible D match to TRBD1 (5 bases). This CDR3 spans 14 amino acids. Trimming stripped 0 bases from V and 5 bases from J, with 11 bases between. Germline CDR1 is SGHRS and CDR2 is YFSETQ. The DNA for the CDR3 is TGCGCCAGCAGCTTGGAAGGGGCCGGGGAGACCCAGTACTTC. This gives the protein CASSLEGAGETQYF.

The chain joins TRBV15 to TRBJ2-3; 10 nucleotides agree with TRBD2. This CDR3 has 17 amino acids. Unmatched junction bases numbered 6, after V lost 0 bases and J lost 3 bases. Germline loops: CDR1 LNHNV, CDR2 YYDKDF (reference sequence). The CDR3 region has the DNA TGTGCCACCAGCAGAGATGGGGCTAGCGGGGGAACAGATACGCAGTATTTT. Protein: CATSRDGASGGTDTQYF.

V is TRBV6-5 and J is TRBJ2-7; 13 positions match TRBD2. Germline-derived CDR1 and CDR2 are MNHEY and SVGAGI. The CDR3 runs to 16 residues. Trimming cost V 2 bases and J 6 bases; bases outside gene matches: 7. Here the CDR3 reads CASSYPRTSGGFEQYF. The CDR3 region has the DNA TGTGCCAGCAGTTACCCCCGGACTAGCGGGGGCTTCGAGCAGTACTTC.

The CDR3 protein is CASSVATSGGLSTDTQYF. Written as DNA, the CDR3 is TGTGCCAGCAGCGTAGCAACTAGCGGGGGGCTTAGCACAGATACGCAGTATTTT. The gene calls are TRBV9 and TRBJ2-3; TRBD2 aligns across 12 bases. V trimming: 0 bases; J trimming: 0 bases; junction bases outside the gene matches: 5. The CDR3 runs 18 residues. Germline assignment: CDR1 SGDLS and CDR2 YYNGEE. The full variable domain, completed using reference TRBV9 and TRBJ2-3, is DSGVTQTPKHLITATGQRVTLRCSPRSGDLSVYWYQQSLDQGLQFLIQYYNGEERAKGNILERFSAQQFPDLHSELNLSSLELGDSALYFCASSVATSGGLSTDTQYFGPGTRLTVL.

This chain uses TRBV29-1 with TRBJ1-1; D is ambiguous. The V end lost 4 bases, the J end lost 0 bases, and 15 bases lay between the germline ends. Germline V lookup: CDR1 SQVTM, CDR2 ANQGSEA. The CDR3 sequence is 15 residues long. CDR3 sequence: CSVGSASSMNTEAFF. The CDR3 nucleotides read TGCAGCGTTGGGAGCGCGTCCTCTATGAACACTGAAGCTTTCTTT. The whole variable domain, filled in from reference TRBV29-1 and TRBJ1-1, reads SAVISQKPSRDICQRGTSLTIQCQVDSQVTMMFWYRQQPGQSLTLIATANQGSEATYESGFVIDKFPISRPNLTFSTLTVSNMSPEDSSIYLCSVGSASSMNTEAFFGQGTRLTVV.

CDR3 nucleotides: TGTGCCAGCGCACAGGACAGAGTCATTGAAGCTTTCTTT. The encoded protein is CASAQDRVIEAFF. V usage is TRBV6-1 and J usage is TRBJ1-1, with D possibly being TRBD1 (6 bases). This CDR3 spans 13 amino acids. Germline CDR1 is MNHNS and CDR2 is SASEGT. V lost 8 bases to trimming and J lost 7 bases, with 17 bases between them.

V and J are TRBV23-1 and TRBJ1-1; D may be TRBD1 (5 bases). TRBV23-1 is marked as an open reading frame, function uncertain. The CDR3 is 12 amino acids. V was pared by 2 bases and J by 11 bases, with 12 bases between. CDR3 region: CASSQDGSGAFF. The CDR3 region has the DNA TGCGCCAGCAGTCAAGACGGCTCAGGGGCTTTCTTT.